This T cell receptor beta chain emerged from a study of shared clonotypes between healthy human individuals. Per the original methods: Junction-only sequences without quality scores were provided by ImmunoSEQ, so filtering was different. Using immunoSEQ multiplex PCR, the repertoire was profiled, and TCRdb retains in-frame clones only, with some absent. V, J and clone size were drawn from that table, and D and trimming were deduced from the DNA. The table records fewer than 3 million clones, 85% to 95% of them present only once. Germline V gene data show CDR1 as SGHTA and CDR2 as FQGTGA. Deletions cut 2 bases from V and 2 bases from J, with 13 bases between. The CDR3 sequence is 15 residues long.

Input material: naive CD4+ T cells from PBMCs. As to subset: CD45RA+ positively selected. This TCR derives from a man aged 18 to 30 in good health. Some clones in this sample may be carry-over from other donors' samples. The gene calls are TRBV7-3 and TRBJ2-7; either TRBD1 or TRBD2 may fit D (5 bases each). CDR3 sequence reads: CASSLGRVGAYEQYF. CDR3 bases: TGTGCCAGCAGCTTAGGGCGGGTAGGGGCCTACGAGCAGTACTTC. The variable domain in full, completed from reference TRBV7-3 and TRBJ2-7, reads GAGVSQTPSNKVTEKGKYVELRCDPISGHTALYWYRQSLGQGPEFLIYFQGTGAADDSGLPNDRFFAVRPEGSVSTLKIQRTERGDSAVYLCASSLGRVGAYEQYFGPGTRLTVT.